The 7 T cell receptor beta chains below all came from one sample that was sequenced in a study of cytomegalovirus exposure and HLA in healthy donors. Sequenced by immunoSEQ multiplex PCR; TCRdb stores in-frame clones only, minus some. Here the sample spans 300,000 or so clones, roughly 86% being singletons. Input material: PBMCs. The receptors come from a man aged 25-45 years in good health and CMV-seronegative.

The chain couples TRBV4-1 to TRBJ1-4; 8 nucleotides agree with TRBD1. Germline V CDR1 and CDR2: MGHRA, YSYEKL. J lost 6 bases, V lost 4 bases, and 19 bases had no gene match. The CDR3 has 19 amino acids. CDR3 nucleotide sequence: TGCGCCAGCAGCCGCCCGACGGGGCAGGGGGCTCGGAGGGATGAAAAACTGTTTTTT. This sequence encodes CASSRPTGQGARRDEKLFF.

The chain couples TRBV19 to TRBJ1-1; 10 positions match TRBD1. V trimming: 5 bases; J trimming: 1 base; junction bases outside the gene matches: 1. The germline CDR1 and CDR2 sequences are LNHDA and SQIVND (reference sequence). This CDR3 is 14 amino acids long. The chain's CDR3 is CASSRQGANTEAFF. The CDR3 region has the DNA TGTGCCAGTAGTCGACAGGGGGCGAACACTGAAGCTTTCTTT.

The gene calls are TRBV6-1 and TRBJ2-3, with 8 bases lining up with TRBD1. The CDR3 totals 15 residues. Germline V gene lookup returns CDR1 MNHNS and CDR2 SASEGT. J gave up 4 bases and V 2 bases, and 5 bases lay outside the gene matches. The CDR3 region is CASSERTGFSDTQYF. The CDR3 DNA is TGTGCCAGCAGTGAAAGGACAGGGTTCTCAGATACGCAGTATTTT.

The rearrangement joins TRBV10-3 to TRBJ2-1; 14 positions match TRBD2. Germline values: CDR1 ENHRY, CDR2 SYGVKD. The CDR3 is 13 residues long. With 10 bases clipped from V and 8 bases from J, the junction kept 4 bases outside the gene matches. The chain's CDR3 is CATGTSGGYEQFF. The CDR3 coding sequence is TGTGCCACCGGGACTAGCGGGGGCTATGAGCAGTTCTTC.

This chain joins TRBV18 and TRBJ2-7; 8 nucleotides line up with TRBD1. Germline V gene lookup returns CDR1 KGHSH and CDR2 LQKENI. Trimming cost V 3 bases and J 2 bases; bases outside gene matches: 3. The CDR3 covers 14 residues. CDR3 in amino acids: CASSPRQGTYEQYF. DNA of the CDR3: TGTGCCAGCTCACCTAGACAGGGGACCTACGAGCAGTACTTC.

This clone was seen just once. This same CDR3 is encoded by further DNA sequences in the sample. V usage is TRBV15 and J usage is TRBJ2-2, with a possible D match to TRBD1 (5 bases). This CDR3 contains 14 residues. Germline CDR1 and CDR2: LNHNV and YYDKDF (reference sequence). Trimming took off 4 bases at V and 1 base at J, with 7 bases between the two ends. CDR3 coding DNA: TGTGCCACCAGCAATAGGGGGAACACCGGGGAGCTGTTTTTT. This sequence encodes CATSNRGNTGELFF.

The chain uses TRBV19 and TRBJ1-2; perhaps TRBD1 as D (6 bases). The CDR3 totals 15 residues. The V and J ends lost 4 bases and 1 base respectively, with 13 bases between them. Germline CDR1 reads LNHDA; CDR2 reads SQIVND (reference sequence). The CDR3 loop reads CASSKQGLYNYGYTF. CDR3 in DNA: TGTGCCAGTAGTAAACAGGGCCTCTATAACTATGGCTACACCTTC.